The present T cell receptor (beta chain) was sequenced within a study of T-cell memory formation after mild COVID-19. Study findings and constraints: Within pre-infection memory, some responding clones were found, suggesting cross-reactive memory joined.

About this clonotype itself: Its target is unknown.

MiXCR, run by TCRdb on the 5' RACE reads, gives a single entry per CDR3 protein. The repertoire holds 550,000 to 700,000 distinct CDR3 sequences, with roughly 18% as singletons. The clonotype originates from an adult woman who had mild COVID-19 (a few samples of this study predate the infection). Cell type and time point are not known. The sample taken for sequencing was PBMCs or a T cell subset sorted from them (not recorded which).

The CDR3 sequence is CASTGTGGVEQFF. In DNA form, the CDR3 reads TGTGCCAGCACCGGGACAGGGGGCGTTGAGCAGTTCTTC. This sequence joins TRBV5-4 and TRBJ2-1; the match to TRBD1 covers 12 bases. CDR1 is SGHNT, CDR2 YYREEE, per germline (reference sequence). CDR3 length: 13 residues. Unmatched junction bases numbered 4, after V lost 6 bases and J lost 9 bases.